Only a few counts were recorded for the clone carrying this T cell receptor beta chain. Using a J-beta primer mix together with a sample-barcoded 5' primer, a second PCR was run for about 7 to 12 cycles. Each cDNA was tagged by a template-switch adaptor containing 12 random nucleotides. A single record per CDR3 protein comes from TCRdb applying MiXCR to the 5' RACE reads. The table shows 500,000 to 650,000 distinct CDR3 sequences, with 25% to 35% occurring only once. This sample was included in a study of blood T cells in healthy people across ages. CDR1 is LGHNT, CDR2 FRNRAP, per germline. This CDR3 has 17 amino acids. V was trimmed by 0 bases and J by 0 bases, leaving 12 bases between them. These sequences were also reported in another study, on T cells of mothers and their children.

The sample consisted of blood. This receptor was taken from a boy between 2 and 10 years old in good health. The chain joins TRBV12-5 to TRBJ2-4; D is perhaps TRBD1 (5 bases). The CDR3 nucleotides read TGTGCTAGTGGTTTGGTTCAGGGTTTTGTAGCCAAAAACATTCAGTACTTC. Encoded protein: CASGLVQGFVAKNIQYF. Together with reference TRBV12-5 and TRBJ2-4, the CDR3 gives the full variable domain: DARVTQTPRHKVTEMGQEVTMRCQPILGHNTVFWYRQTMMQGLELLAYFRNRAPLDDSGMPKDRFSAEMPDATLATLKIQPSEPRDSAVYFCASGLVQGFVAKNIQYFGAGTRLSVL.